What follows is one T cell receptor (beta chain) and its context. These data originate in a study of blood T cell repertoires in COVID-19. As for the study in general: Some COVID-19 samples were acute and others convalescent; all came from the United States, Italy and Spain. Nucleic acid was either cDNA or gDNA, and it came from T cells, B-cell-depleted T cells, or PBMCs.

Study processing details: Amplification with reference gene primers provided the estimates of nucleated cell counts. Here immunoSEQ multiplex PCR was the method, and the copy in TCRdb shows in-frame clones only, minus some. V and J calls and clone size are those listed in that table; D and trimming were worked out from the DNA. The sample lists tens of thousands of clones, over 75% occurring once. The V gene's germline CDR1 is MNHEY and CDR2 SMNVEV (reference sequence). V dropped 3 bases and J dropped 6 bases, with 6 bases sitting between them. The CDR3 spans 11 residues. This clonotype originated in a man between 60 and 75 years old with acute or convalescent COVID-19. Input material: peripheral blood. The chain employs TRBV27 and TRBJ2-7; D ambiguous. Here the CDR3 DNA reads TGTGCCAGCAGTTTCCTTTGCGAGCAGTACTTC. This translates into CASSFLCEQYF.